This TCR beta chain was observed in a study of blood T cell repertoires in COVID-19. Study summary: PBMCs, B-cell-depleted T cells, or T cells provided the cDNA or gDNA that made up the material.

CDR3 length equals 16 residues. CDR1 and CDR2 (germline): SEHNR, FQNEAQ (reference sequence). J was trimmed by 2 bases and V by 3 bases; bases with no gene match: 2. Sequencing was performed with immunoSEQ multiplex PCR; in TCRdb, only in-frame clones are kept and a portion is missing. The repertoire has around 270,000 clones, approximately 83% of them found once; the top ten carry about 4.1%. The TCR was taken from a woman aged 25 to 39 who had recovered from COVID-19. The sequencing input was PBMCs or T cells enriched from blood (not recorded which). The chain combines TRBV7-9 with TRBJ2-1; the match to TRBD2 covers 12 bases. In nucleotides, the CDR3 is TGTGCCAGCAGCTTCCTAGCGGGGGGGCCCTACAATGAGCAGTTCTTC. Its protein product is CASSFLAGGPYNEQFF.